The 14 T cell receptor beta chains reported below all come from one sample, sequenced in a study of blood T cell repertoires in COVID-19. Profiled with immunoSEQ multiplex PCR; TCRdb holds only in-frame clones, not every one. This sample carries 270,000 or so clones, about 91% of them seen once, and the ten largest clones take 2.8%. Sample: PBMCs or T cells enriched from blood (not recorded which). Receptor source: a man aged 35 to 55 who had been exposed to COVID-19.

The chain has TRBV30 and TRBJ2-1; D ambiguous. Trimming stripped 0 bases from V and 5 bases from J, with 5 bases between. The CDR3 length is 12 residues. In germline, CDR1 is GTSNPN, CDR2 SVGIG (reference sequence). CDR3 amino acids: CAWSVFHNEQFF. The CDR3 bases are TGTGCCTGGAGTGTCTTCCACAATGAGCAGTTCTTC.

The V and J genes are TRBV4-3 and TRBJ2-2; 7 bases are shared with TRBD2. V lost 4 bases to trimming and J lost 2 bases; unmatched junction nucleotides: 16. CDR1 and CDR2 (germline): LGHNA, YSLEER. The CDR3 totals 19 residues. The CDR3 is CASSLTGPSGDLNTGELFF. The CDR3 DNA reads TGCGCCAGCAGCCTAACCGGGCCTAGCGGAGATCTAAACACCGGGGAGCTGTTTTTT.

The chain uses TRBV28 and TRBJ1-2, with TRBD1 matching 7 bases. The CDR3 has 14 residues. Germline values: CDR1 MDHEN, CDR2 SYDVKM. The J segment lost 7 bases and the V segment lost 3 bases, leaving 8 bases of the junction unmatched. The DNA for the CDR3 is TGTGCCAGCAGTTTGGTAGACAGGGTAACTGGCTACACCTTC. It specifies CASSLVDRVTGYTF.

The V call is TRBV7-3, the J call TRBJ1-1, with TRBD1 matching 8 bases. The junction had 0 bases not matched to a gene; V was cut back by 5 bases and J by 1 base. CDR3 length equals 13 residues. Germline V lookup: CDR1 SGHTA, CDR2 FQGTGA. In DNA form, the CDR3 reads TGTGCCAGCAGCCAGGGGGCGAACACTGAAGCTTTCTTT. Protein: CASSQGANTEAFF.

The chain couples TRBV20-1 to TRBJ2-1, with D perhaps TRBD1 (5 bases). Germline V gene sequence: CDR1 DFQATT, CDR2 SNEGSKA (reference sequence). The ends were cut back, 3 bases at V and 6 bases at J, with 12 bases in the middle. The CDR3 sequence is 13 residues long. The CDR3 region has the DNA TGCAGTGCTAGTGCAGGGAAGGGCAATGAGCAGTTCTTC. This codes for CSASAGKGNEQFF.

The genes are TRBV7-2 and TRBJ2-5, with 9 bases that match TRBD2. Germline V gene data show CDR1 as SGHTA and CDR2 as FQGNSA. J was trimmed by 5 bases and V by 5 bases; bases with no gene match: 12. This CDR3 has 16 residues. CDR3 DNA: TGTGCCAGCAGCCCCAGCCGGGGAAGCGGGAGGGAGACCCAGTACTTC. Encoded protein: CASSPSRGSGRETQYF.

The chain uses TRBV10-3 and TRBJ1-2; 10 bases line up with TRBD1. The CDR3 contains 15 residues. Per the germline V gene, CDR1 is ENHRY and CDR2 is SYGVKD. The V segment lost 2 bases and the J segment 2 bases; nucleotides outside the gene matches: 2. This chain's CDR3 is CAISEPGQGNYGYTF. In DNA form, the CDR3 reads TGTGCCATCAGTGAGCCGGGACAGGGGAACTATGGCTACACCTTC.

The chain recombines TRBV6-5 with TRBJ1-2; 10 nucleotides match TRBD1. V dropped 5 bases and J dropped 6; count of bases not matched to a gene: 9. The germline gives CDR1 MNHEY, CDR2 SVGAGI. The length of the CDR3 is 15 residues. The DNA of the CDR3 is TGTGCCAGCAGTACACCGGGACAGGGGAGCGATGGCTACACCTTC. The encoded protein is CASSTPGQGSDGYTF.

The chain employs TRBV19 and TRBJ1-2; D possibly corresponds to TRBD1 (6 bases). Per the germline V gene, CDR1 is LNHDA and CDR2 is SQIVND (reference sequence). The CDR3 has 13 residues. V shed 8 bases and J shed 4 bases, with 14 bases lying between them. This chain's CDR3 is CASGAGVGYGYTF. The CDR3 DNA reads as TGTGCCAGTGGGGCAGGGGTAGGCTATGGCTACACCTTC.

This rearrangement joins TRBV7-3 to TRBJ1-5; D is perhaps TRBD1 (5 bases). The CDR3 is 13 amino acids. V gave up 5 bases and J gave up 9 bases, with 14 bases separating them. Per the germline V gene, CDR1 is SGHTA and CDR2 is FQGTGA. The CDR3 DNA sequence: TGTGCCAGCAGCGTAGGCCCGGGGGGGCCCCAGCATTTT. Translation: CASSVGPGGPQHF.

The rearrangement joins TRBV5-5 to TRBJ2-7; tentatively, D is TRBD1 (6 bases). The CDR3 length is 13 residues. Germline V CDR1 and CDR2: SGHKS, YYEKEE (reference sequence). The ends were cut back, 2 bases at V and 4 bases at J, with 10 bases in the middle. DNA for the CDR3: TGTGCCAGCAGCTTAGACAGGCCGTACGAGCAGTACTTC. This sequence encodes CASSLDRPYEQYF.

The rearrangement uses TRBV18 and TRBJ1-3; no clear D gene. Trimming pared 3 bases from V and 0 bases from J, leaving 9 bases between. The CDR3 runs 15 residues. Germline V CDR1 and CDR2: KGHSH, LQKENI. CDR3 residues: CASSPAASSGNTIYF. The CDR3 DNA sequence: TGTGCCAGCTCACCGGCAGCGAGCTCTGGAAACACCATATATTTT.

This clone was detected only a few times. The gene calls are TRBV5-6 and TRBJ1-2; 8 nucleotides line up with TRBD1. V trimming: 4 bases; J trimming: 2 bases; junction bases outside the gene matches: 10. CDR1 and CDR2 from the germline V gene are SGHDT and YYEEEE. This CDR3 comprises 16 residues. The CDR3 region has the DNA TGTGCCAGCAGCCTAGGACAGGGTTCGGGGAACTATGGCTACACCTTC. It yields the protein CASSLGQGSGNYGYTF.

The chain recombines TRBV30 with TRBJ1-5; 9 bases align to TRBD1. Germline lookup yields CDR1 GTSNPN and CDR2 SVGIG (reference sequence). There are 16 residues in the CDR3. J lost 3 bases, V lost 2 bases, and 8 bases had no gene match. The CDR3, as DNA: TGTGCCTGGAGTTCCCCCGGGACAGGGATCAATCAGCCCCAGCATTTT. This translates into CAWSSPGTGINQPQHF.